Shown below are 29 T cell receptor beta chains from a single sample sequenced in a study of blood T cell repertoires in COVID-19. The repertoire was sequenced with immunoSEQ multiplex PCR; TCRdb's copy has only in-frame clones and lacks some. The table includes some 190,000 clones, around nine tenths detected once. Sample: peripheral blood. The receptors stem from a man under 40 with acute or convalescent COVID-19.

The CDR3 is CASRLGGAGGRFSPLHF. The CDR3 region has the DNA TGTGCAAGTCGCTTGGGAGGGGCCGGGGGGAGGTTCTCACCCCTCCACTTT. V usage is TRBV12-2 and J usage is TRBJ1-6. TRBV12-2 is described as a pseudogene. The CDR3 has 17 residues.

The V gene is TRBV11-2, the J gene TRBJ2-2; D gene ambiguous. Trimming took off 2 bases at V and 2 bases at J, with 9 bases between the two ends. The germline CDR1 and CDR2 sequences are SGHAT and FQNNGV. The CDR3 contains 15 residues. The CDR3: CASSLLPGNTGELFF. The CDR3 region has the DNA TGTGCCAGCAGCTTATTGCCGGGTAACACCGGGGAGCTGTTTTTT.

CDR3 nucleotides: TGTGCCAGCAGCGGACAGGGGGGGGGAGATACGCAGTATTTT. Encoded protein: CASSGQGGGDTQYF. V is TRBV6-5 and J is TRBJ2-3; 10 nucleotides match TRBD1. The CDR3 sequence is 14 residues long. V trimming: 6 bases; J trimming: 5 bases; junction bases outside the gene matches: 5. Germline V CDR1 and CDR2: MNHEY, SVGAGI.

J is TRBJ1-2 and V is TRBV7-2; D perhaps matches TRBD1 (6 bases). Looked up from germline, CDR1 is SGHTA and CDR2 is FQGNSA. The CDR3 length is 13 residues. V was clipped by 4 bases and J by 8 bases, with 14 bases between them. CDR3 protein: CASSSRGGRGYTF. In DNA form, the CDR3 reads TGTGCCAGCAGCTCGAGGGGGGGACGGGGCTACACCTTC.

The chain employs TRBV9 and TRBJ2-3; no clear D. The CDR3 spans 12 residues. Per germline, CDR1 SGDLS and CDR2 YYNGEE. V was pared by 3 bases and J by 6 bases, with 8 bases between. The CDR3 nucleotides read TGTGCCAGCAGCGCAGAAATGGATACGCAGTATTTT. Translated, it gives CASSAEMDTQYF. The full variable domain, its missing parts supplied by reference TRBV9 and TRBJ2-3, is DSGVTQTPKHLITATGQRVTLRCSPRSGDLSVYWYQQSLDQGLQFLIQYYNGEERAKGNILERFSAQQFPDLHSELNLSSLELGDSALYFCASSAEMDTQYFGPGTRLTVL.

This clone was seen only once. V is TRBV5-1 and J is TRBJ2-5, with 9 bases lining up with TRBD1. Germline trimming cut 0 bases from V and 5 bases from J; bases unmatched to any gene: 5. The CDR3 runs 15 residues. Germline-derived CDR1 and CDR2 are SGHRS and YFSETQ. The CDR3 loop is CASSLEGQGWETQYF. The CDR3 nucleotides read TGCGCCAGCAGCTTGGAGGGACAGGGTTGGGAGACCCAGTACTTC.

This chain joins TRBV28 and TRBJ2-1; TRBD2 matches at 8 bases. V shed 5 bases and J 9 bases; nucleotides not matched to a gene: 12. The CDR3 is 15 amino acids. The V gene's germline CDR1 is MDHEN and CDR2 SYDVKM. CDR3 in DNA: TGTGCCAGCAGTCTGTCCCGGACTAGCCGCGGTGAGCAGTTCTTC. Its protein is CASSLSRTSRGEQFF.

The V gene is TRBV27, the J gene TRBJ2-5; D uncertain. The CDR3 extends over 11 amino acids. Trimming stripped 4 bases from V and 3 bases from J, with 3 bases between. Germline CDR1 and CDR2: MNHEY and SMNVEV (reference sequence). As DNA, the CDR3 is TGTGCCAGCAGTTCGGAAGAGACCCAGTACTTC. Translation gives CASSSEETQYF.

The chain has TRBV5-1 and TRBJ1-2, with 8 bases aligning to TRBD1. Germline V gene data show CDR1 as SGHRS and CDR2 as YFSETQ. The V segment lost 7 bases and the J segment 4 bases; nucleotides outside the gene matches: 12. This CDR3 comprises 15 residues. CDR3 coding DNA: TGCGCCAGCGGGACAGGAGACCTCAGGGGCTATGGCTACACCTTC. This encodes CASGTGDLRGYGYTF.

For the CDR3, the DNA is TGTGCCAGCAGCTTGACAGGCGCCTCCTCGGAGAAACTGTTTTTT. Translated: CASSLTGASSEKLFF. The chain employs TRBV28 and TRBJ1-4; tentative D call: TRBD1 (6 bases). Germline V lookup: CDR1 MDHEN, CDR2 SYDVKM. The CDR3 runs to 15 residues. Trimming left V 6 bases short and J 11 bases short, with 22 bases between. Using reference TRBV28 and TRBJ1-4 for the parts outside the CDR3, the full variable domain is DVKVTQSSRYLVKRTGEKVFLECVQDMDHENMFWYRQDPGLGLRLIYFSYDVKMKEKGDIPEGYSVSREKKERFSLILESASTNQTSMYLCASSLTGASSEKLFFGSGTQLSVL.

The chain employs TRBV24-1 and TRBJ1-4; D uncertain. The CDR3 is 16 residues long. Germline V CDR1 and CDR2: KGHDR, SFDVKD. The V end lost 4 bases, the J end lost 0 bases, and 11 bases lay between the germline ends. CDR3 DNA sequence: TGTGCCACCAGTGACGGGAAGCCTTCAACTAATGAAAAACTGTTTTTT. This gives the protein CATSDGKPSTNEKLFF.

This rearrangement joins TRBV28 to TRBJ1-5; D gene unclear. Germline values: CDR1 MDHEN, CDR2 SYDVKM. The CDR3 totals 12 residues. Between the trimmed V and J ends, which lost 2 bases and 6 bases, there was a span of 5 bases. The CDR3 spells CASSLAGQPQHF. The CDR3 DNA reads as TGTGCCAGCAGTTTAGCGGGTCAGCCCCAGCATTTT.

The genes are TRBV28 and TRBJ2-5, with TRBD2 matching over 8 bases. The CDR3 has 15 amino acids. V lost 5 bases to trimming and J lost 3 bases; unmatched junction nucleotides: 8. The V gene's germline CDR1 is MDHEN and CDR2 SYDVKM. CDR3 DNA sequence: TGTGCCAGCAGTGAAGCCAGCGGGGGCAAAGAGACCCAGTACTTC. It is translated as CASSEASGGKETQYF.

This CDR3 reads CASSRGGASIQPQHF. The CDR3 bases are TGTGCCAGCAGCAGAGGGGGGGCCTCGATCCAGCCCCAGCATTTT. The genes are TRBV9 and TRBJ1-5, with a tentative D call TRBD1 (6 bases). Germline CDR1 reads SGDLS; CDR2 reads YYNGEE. With 4 bases removed from V and 7 bases from J, the gap between germline ends came to 18 bases. The CDR3 runs to 15 residues.

This chain uses TRBV6-5 with TRBJ1-2; 10 bases match TRBD1. The V gene end was trimmed by 4 bases and the J gene end by 6 bases; junction bases not matched to a gene: 8. Looked up from germline, CDR1 is MNHEY and CDR2 is SVGAGI. This CDR3 comprises 15 residues. CDR3 nucleotide sequence: TGTGCCAGCAGTTCCGGGACAGGGGAAGTTCATGGCTACACCTTC. It yields the protein CASSSGTGEVHGYTF.

The chain carries TRBV28 and TRBJ2-7, with 11 bases identical to TRBD1. The length of the CDR3 is 17 residues. Germline lookup yields CDR1 MDHEN and CDR2 SYDVKM. V gave up 4 bases and J gave up 3 bases; unmatched junction bases: 11. The CDR3 reads CASSSPGQGASYYEQYF. The CDR3 nucleotides are TGTGCCAGCAGTTCCCCAGGACAGGGGGCCTCATACTACGAGCAGTACTTC.

The chain combines TRBV29-1 with TRBJ2-7; 8 bases fit TRBD2. Trimming removed 7 bases from V and 0 bases from J; junction bases left unmatched: 5. The CDR3 is 13 residues long. Germline values: CDR1 SQVTM, CDR2 ANQGSEA. The CDR3 is CSGRLASSYEQYF. The CDR3 region has the DNA TGCAGCGGCCGACTAGCGAGCTCCTACGAGCAGTACTTC.

The genes are TRBV5-1 and TRBJ1-2, with D tentatively TRBD1 (6 bases). Germline V gene lookup returns CDR1 SGHRS and CDR2 YFSETQ. V was shortened by 5 bases and J by 5 bases, with 16 bases between the two germline ends. CDR3 length: 14 amino acids. This CDR3 reads CASSQGPGYYGYTF. CDR3 sequence (DNA): TGCGCCAGCAGTCAGGGGCCGGGGTATTATGGCTACACCTTC.

This sequence joins TRBV7-9 and TRBJ2-2; D may be TRBD2 (6 bases). CDR1 is SEHNR and CDR2 is FQNEAQ in the germline V gene (reference sequence). The CDR3 totals 16 residues. V dropped 1 base and J dropped 5 bases, with 14 bases sitting between them. As DNA, the CDR3 is TGTGCCAGCAGCTTAGGGCACGGGGGAAGTACCGGGGAGCTGTTTTTT. The encoded protein is CASSLGHGGSTGELFF.

The count of this clone is one. V is TRBV7-3 and J is TRBJ1-1; 9 nucleotides align to TRBD1. The junction had 7 bases not matched to a gene; V was cut back by 5 bases and J by 0 bases. There are 16 residues in the CDR3. Germline CDR1 and CDR2: SGHTA and FQGTGA. The CDR3 reads CASSLGQGGMNTEAFF. DNA for the CDR3: TGTGCCAGCAGCCTGGGACAGGGAGGGATGAACACTGAAGCTTTCTTT.

A single count supports this clone. The CDR3 here is CASSVAGTGAQPQHF. CDR3 coding DNA: TGTGCCAGCAGCGTAGCTGGGACAGGGGCTCAGCCCCAGCATTTT. V usage is TRBV9 and J usage is TRBJ1-5, with 10 bases aligning to TRBD1. Germline V gene sequence: CDR1 SGDLS, CDR2 YYNGEE. The CDR3 is 15 residues long. The junction had 3 bases not matched to a gene; V was cut back by 0 bases and J by 6 bases.

The V gene is TRBV7-9, the J gene TRBJ2-7, with TRBD1 as a possible D gene (5 bases). V was pared by 1 base and J by 6 bases, with 16 bases between. The CDR3 consists of 15 residues. CDR1 is SEHNR and CDR2 is FQNEAQ in the germline V gene (reference sequence). CDR3 bases: TGTGCCAGCAGCTTAGGTCTAACCTCAGGGCTCGAGCAGTACTTC. This translates into CASSLGLTSGLEQYF.

The chain recombines TRBV3-1 (or the pseudogene TRBV3-2) with TRBJ1-1; D is possibly TRBD1 (5 bases). The CDR3 totals 16 residues. In germline, CDR1 is LGHDT, CDR2 YNNKEL (reference sequence). The ends were cut back, 3 bases at V and 2 bases at J, with 16 bases in the middle. The CDR3 protein is CASSHRFDRSNTEAFF. CDR3 DNA sequence: TGTGCCAGCAGCCACAGGTTCGACAGATCCAACACTGAAGCTTTCTTT.

V gene TRBV27 combines with J gene TRBJ2-7, with D possibly matching TRBD2 (7 bases). The CDR3 runs to 15 residues. Per germline, CDR1 MNHEY and CDR2 SMNVEV (reference sequence). Between the trimmed V and J ends, which lost 0 bases and 3 bases, there was a span of 12 bases. CDR3 amino acids: CASSLSGGRLYEQYF. The CDR3 DNA follows: TGTGCCAGCAGTTTATCGGGGGGGCGCCTCTACGAGCAGTACTTC.

This chain joins TRBV11-2 and TRBJ1-1; TRBD1 matches at 7 bases. Germline values: CDR1 SGHAT, CDR2 FQNNGV. This CDR3 is 15 amino acids long. V shed 3 bases and J 1 base; nucleotides not matched to a gene: 5. Here the CDR3 reads CASSLTGRENTEAFF. In DNA form, the CDR3 reads TGTGCCAGCAGCTTGACAGGGCGAGAGAACACTGAAGCTTTCTTT.

This chain uses TRBV10-3 with TRBJ1-1, with D perhaps matching TRBD1 (5 bases). The CDR3 loop spans 12 amino acids. Germline V lookup: CDR1 ENHRY, CDR2 SYGVKD. Trimming took 7 bases from V and 4 from J, leaving 10 bases between them. The CDR3 DNA reads TGTGCCATCAAGAAAGACAGCACTGAAGCTTTCTTT. It translates to CAIKKDSTEAFF.

For the CDR3, the DNA is TGTGCCAGCAGCTTACTAGGGGGCAACACTGAAGCTTTCTTT. Amino acid sequence: CASSLLGGNTEAFF. The chain is built from TRBV7-2 and TRBJ1-1; 7 bases agree with TRBD1. V trimming: 2 bases; J trimming: 2 bases; junction bases outside the gene matches: 2. This CDR3 region has 14 residues. The V gene's germline CDR1 is SGHTA and CDR2 FQGNSA.

The chain employs TRBV7-3 and TRBJ2-5, with D tentatively TRBD2 (5 bases). V was cut by 4 bases and J by 5 bases, with 17 bases left in between. The CDR3 is made up of 15 amino acids. The germline V gene has CDR1 SGHTA and CDR2 FQGTGA. CDR3 coding DNA: TGTGCCAGCAGCTCCTCGACTAACCTAGGGGAGACCCAGTACTTC. It yields the protein CASSSSTNLGETQYF.

The rearrangement joins TRBV5-4 to TRBJ2-2; 7 bases are shared with TRBD1. V was clipped by 4 bases and J by 7 bases; unmatched bases: 13. Germline V gene lookup returns CDR1 SGHNT and CDR2 YYREEE (reference sequence). The CDR3 length is 16 residues. CDR3 region: CASSPPSRQGRGELFF. DNA of the CDR3: TGTGCCAGCAGCCCACCAAGTCGACAGGGCCGCGGGGAGCTGTTTTTT.